This paragraph reports one T cell receptor (beta chain). The CDR3 is made up of 16 amino acids. V lost 8 bases to trimming and J lost 2 bases; unmatched junction nucleotides: 11. Germline loops: CDR1 MGHRA, CDR2 YSYEKL. This sample is part of a study of PD-1 blockade in mismatch repair-deficient tumors. The table came from immunoSEQ multiplex PCR; TCRdb's copy has only in-frame clones and leaves some out. The sample has roughly 37,000 clones; 75% to 90% are singletons. The source is an adult with mismatch repair-deficient cancer. This rearrangement joins TRBV4-1 to TRBJ2-2, with 7 bases matching TRBD2. Source: PBMCs, taken around 40 weeks after starting pembrolizumab. The CDR3 sequence: CASGDISGTNTGELFF. The CDR3 region has the DNA TGCGCCAGCGGGGATATCAGCGGGACTAACACCGGGGAGCTGTTTTTT.